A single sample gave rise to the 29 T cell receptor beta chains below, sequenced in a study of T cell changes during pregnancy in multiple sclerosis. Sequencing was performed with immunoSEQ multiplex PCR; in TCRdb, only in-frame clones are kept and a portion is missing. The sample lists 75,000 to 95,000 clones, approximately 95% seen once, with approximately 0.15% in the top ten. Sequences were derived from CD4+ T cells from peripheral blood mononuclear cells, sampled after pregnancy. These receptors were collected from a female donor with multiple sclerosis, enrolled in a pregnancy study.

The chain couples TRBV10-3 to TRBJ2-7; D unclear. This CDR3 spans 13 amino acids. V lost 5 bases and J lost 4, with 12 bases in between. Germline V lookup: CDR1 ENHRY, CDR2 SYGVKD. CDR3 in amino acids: CAISFNSRYEQYF. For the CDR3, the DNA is TGTGCCATCAGTTTCAATTCTCGGTACGAGCAGTACTTC.

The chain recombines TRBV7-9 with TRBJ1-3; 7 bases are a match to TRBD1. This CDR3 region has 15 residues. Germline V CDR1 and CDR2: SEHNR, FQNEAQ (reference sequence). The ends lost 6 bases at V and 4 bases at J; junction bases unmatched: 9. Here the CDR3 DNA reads TGTGCCAGCAGTTACGACAGGGTGGTAGGAAACACCATATATTTT. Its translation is CASSYDRVVGNTIYF.

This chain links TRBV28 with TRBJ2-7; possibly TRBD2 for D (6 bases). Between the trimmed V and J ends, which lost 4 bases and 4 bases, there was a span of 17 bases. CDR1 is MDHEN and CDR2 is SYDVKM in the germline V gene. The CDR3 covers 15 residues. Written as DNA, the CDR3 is TGTGCCAGCAGTTACCGAGCGGGTCTGGGATACGAGCAGTACTTC. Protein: CASSYRAGLGYEQYF.

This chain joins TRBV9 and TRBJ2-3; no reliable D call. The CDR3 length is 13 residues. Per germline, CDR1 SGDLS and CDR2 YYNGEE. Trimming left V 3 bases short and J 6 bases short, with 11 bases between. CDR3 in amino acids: CASSGDLGDTQYF. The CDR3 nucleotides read TGTGCCAGCAGCGGAGACCTCGGGGATACGCAGTATTTT.

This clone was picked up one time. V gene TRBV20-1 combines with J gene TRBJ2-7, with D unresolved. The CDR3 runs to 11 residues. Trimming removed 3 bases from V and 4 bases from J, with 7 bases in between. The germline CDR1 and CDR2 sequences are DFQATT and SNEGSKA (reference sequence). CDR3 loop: CSASWHYEQYF. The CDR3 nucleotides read TGCAGTGCTAGTTGGCATTACGAGCAGTACTTC.

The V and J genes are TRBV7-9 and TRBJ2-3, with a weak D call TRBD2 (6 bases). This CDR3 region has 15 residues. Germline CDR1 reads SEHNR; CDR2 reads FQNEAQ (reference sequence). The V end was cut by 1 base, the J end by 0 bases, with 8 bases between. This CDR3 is CASSLDGSSTDTQYF. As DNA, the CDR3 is TGTGCCAGCAGCTTAGACGGGAGTAGCACAGATACGCAGTATTTT.

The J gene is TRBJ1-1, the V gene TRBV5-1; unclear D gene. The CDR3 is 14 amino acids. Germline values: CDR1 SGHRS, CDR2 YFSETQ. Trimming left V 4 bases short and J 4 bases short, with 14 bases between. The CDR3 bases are TGCGCCAGCAGCCTTCTATCGCGCGCCACTGAAGCTTTCTTT. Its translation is CASSLLSRATEAFF.

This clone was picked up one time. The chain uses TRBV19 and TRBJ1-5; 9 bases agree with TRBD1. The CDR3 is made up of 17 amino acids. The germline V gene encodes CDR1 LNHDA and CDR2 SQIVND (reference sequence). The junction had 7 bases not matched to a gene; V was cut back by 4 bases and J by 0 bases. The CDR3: CASSTFGTGNSNQPQHF. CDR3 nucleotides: TGTGCCAGTAGTACTTTCGGGACAGGGAATAGCAATCAGCCCCAGCATTTT.

CDR3 sequence reads: CSARTTLVVGELFF. The CDR3 DNA is TGCAGCGCTCGGACTACCTTAGTAGTCGGGGAGCTGTTTTTT. The chain couples TRBV29-1 to TRBJ2-2, with D perhaps TRBD2 (6 bases). The CDR3 has 14 amino acids. Germline CDR1 SQVTM, CDR2 ANQGSEA. Trimming took 7 bases from V and 7 from J, leaving 19 bases between them.

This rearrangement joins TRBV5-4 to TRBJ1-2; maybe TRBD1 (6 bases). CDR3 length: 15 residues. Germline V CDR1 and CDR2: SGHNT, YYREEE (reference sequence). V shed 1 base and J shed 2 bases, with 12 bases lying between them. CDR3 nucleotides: TGTGCCAGCAGCTTGCCCCCGCAGGGGAACTATGGCTACACCTTC. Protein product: CASSLPPQGNYGYTF.

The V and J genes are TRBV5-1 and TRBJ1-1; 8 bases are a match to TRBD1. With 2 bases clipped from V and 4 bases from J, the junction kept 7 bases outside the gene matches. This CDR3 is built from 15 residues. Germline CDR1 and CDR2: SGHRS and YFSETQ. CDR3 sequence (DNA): TGCGCCAGCAGCTTAGCGAGGACAGGGCCCACTGAAGCTTTCTTT. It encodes CASSLARTGPTEAFF.

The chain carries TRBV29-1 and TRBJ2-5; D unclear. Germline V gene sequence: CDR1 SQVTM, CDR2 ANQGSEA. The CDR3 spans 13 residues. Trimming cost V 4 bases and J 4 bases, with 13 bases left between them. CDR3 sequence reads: CSVGYGVGETQYF. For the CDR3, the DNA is TGCAGCGTTGGGTACGGAGTGGGAGAGACCCAGTACTTC.

As DNA, the CDR3 is TGTGCCAGCAAAATGGGGCTCTATGGCTACACCTTC. It translates to CASKMGLYGYTF. This chain links TRBV28 with TRBJ1-2; weak D call: TRBD1 (5 bases). This CDR3 region has 12 residues. Looked up from germline, CDR1 is MDHEN and CDR2 is SYDVKM. V shed 7 bases and J shed 4 bases, with 10 bases lying between them.

The CDR3 here is CASSLRPLAKNIQYF. Here the CDR3 DNA reads TGTGCCAGCAGTTTACGTCCTCTAGCCAAAAACATTCAGTACTTC. V gene TRBV28 combines with J gene TRBJ2-4, with D hard to call. This CDR3 has 15 amino acids. V was clipped by 2 bases and J by 0 bases, with 8 bases between them. Germline CDR1 and CDR2: MDHEN and SYDVKM.

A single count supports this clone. Here the CDR3 DNA reads TGTGCCAGCAGTTACGGGACAGGGGAAGAGACCCAGTACTTC. Translating it yields CASSYGTGEETQYF. The rearrangement uses TRBV6-5 and TRBJ2-5; 10 bases are shared with TRBD1. Germline V gene data show CDR1 as MNHEY and CDR2 as SVGAGI. The CDR3 has 14 amino acids. After removal of 2 bases from V and 3 bases from J, the junction contained 0 bases not matched to a gene.

CDR3 in DNA: TGTGCCAGCAGCCCTCGACTAGCGGGCTACGAGCAGTACTTC. It translates to CASSPRLAGYEQYF. The chain combines TRBV6-5 with TRBJ2-7; TRBD2 aligns across 10 bases. From germline, CDR1 is MNHEY and CDR2 SVGAGI. The CDR3 consists of 14 residues. J was trimmed by 3 bases and V by 6 bases; bases with no gene match: 5.

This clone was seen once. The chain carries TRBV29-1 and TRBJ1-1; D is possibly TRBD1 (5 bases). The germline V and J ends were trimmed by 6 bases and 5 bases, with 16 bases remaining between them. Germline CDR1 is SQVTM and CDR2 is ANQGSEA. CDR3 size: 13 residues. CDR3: CSVARGGGTEAFF. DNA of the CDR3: TGCAGCGTAGCCCGCGGGGGAGGGACTGAAGCTTTCTTT.

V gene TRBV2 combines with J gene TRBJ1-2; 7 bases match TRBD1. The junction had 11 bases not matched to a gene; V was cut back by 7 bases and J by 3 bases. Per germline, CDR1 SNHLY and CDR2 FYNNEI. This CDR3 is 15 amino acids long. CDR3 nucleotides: TGTGCCAGCAAGCACAGCAGACAGGGCGACTATGGCTACACCTTC. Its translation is CASKHSRQGDYGYTF.

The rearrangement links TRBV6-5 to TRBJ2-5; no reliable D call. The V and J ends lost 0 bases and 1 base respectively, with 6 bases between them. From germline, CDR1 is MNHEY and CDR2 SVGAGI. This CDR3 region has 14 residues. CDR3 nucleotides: TGTGCCAGCAGTTACTCGATACTCCAAGAGACCCAGTACTTC. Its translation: CASSYSILQETQYF.

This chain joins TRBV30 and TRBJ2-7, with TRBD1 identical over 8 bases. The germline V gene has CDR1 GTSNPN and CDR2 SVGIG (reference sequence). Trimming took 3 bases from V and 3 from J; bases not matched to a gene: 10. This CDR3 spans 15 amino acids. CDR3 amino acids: CAWRATGVGLYEQYF. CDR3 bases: TGTGCCTGGAGGGCGACAGGGGTGGGACTCTACGAGCAGTACTTC.

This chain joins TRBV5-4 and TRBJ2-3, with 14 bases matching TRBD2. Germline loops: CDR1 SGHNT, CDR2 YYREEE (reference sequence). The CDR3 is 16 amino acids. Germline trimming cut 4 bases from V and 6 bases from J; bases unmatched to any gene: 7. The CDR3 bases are TGTGCCAGCAGCAGGGGACTAGCGGGAGATCTTGATACGCAGTATTTT. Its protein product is CASSRGLAGDLDTQYF. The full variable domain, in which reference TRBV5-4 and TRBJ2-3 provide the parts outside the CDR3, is ETGVTQSPTHLIKTRGQQVTLRCSSQSGHNTVSWYQQALGQGPQFIFQYYREEENGRGNFPPRFSGLQFPNYSSELNVNALELDDSALYLCASSRGLAGDLDTQYFGPGTRLTVL.

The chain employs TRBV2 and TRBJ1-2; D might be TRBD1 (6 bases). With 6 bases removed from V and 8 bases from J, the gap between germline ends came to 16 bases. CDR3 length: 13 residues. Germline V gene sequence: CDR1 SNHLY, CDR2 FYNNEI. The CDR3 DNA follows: TGTGCCAGCAGGGCAACAGGGATTCTCGGCTACACCTTC. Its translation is CASRATGILGYTF.

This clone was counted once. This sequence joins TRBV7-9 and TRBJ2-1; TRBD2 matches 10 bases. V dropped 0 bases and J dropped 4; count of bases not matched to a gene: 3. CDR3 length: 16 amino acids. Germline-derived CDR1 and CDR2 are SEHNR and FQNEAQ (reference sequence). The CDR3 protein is CASSLARTSGYNEQFF. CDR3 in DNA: TGTGCCAGCAGCTTAGCGAGGACTAGCGGATACAATGAGCAGTTCTTC.

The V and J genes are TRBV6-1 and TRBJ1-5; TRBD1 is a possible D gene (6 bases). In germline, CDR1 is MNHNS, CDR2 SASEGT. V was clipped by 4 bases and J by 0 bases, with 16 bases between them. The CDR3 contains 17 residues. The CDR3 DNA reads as TGTGCCAGCAGTGGCCGGGGGGCCCGTTATAGCAATCAGCCCCAGCATTTT. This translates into CASSGRGARYSNQPQHF.

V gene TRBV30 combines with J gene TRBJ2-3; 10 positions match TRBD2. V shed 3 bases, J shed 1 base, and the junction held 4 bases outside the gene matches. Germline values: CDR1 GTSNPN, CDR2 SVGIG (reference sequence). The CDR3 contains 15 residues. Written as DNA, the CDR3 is TGTGCCTGGAGGGTCGGGACTAGCGGCACAGATACGCAGTATTTT. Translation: CAWRVGTSGTDTQYF.

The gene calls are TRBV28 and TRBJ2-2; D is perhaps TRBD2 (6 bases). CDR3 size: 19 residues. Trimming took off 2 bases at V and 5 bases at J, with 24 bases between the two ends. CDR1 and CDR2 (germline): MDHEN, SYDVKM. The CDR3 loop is CASSLPPGLSGRRTGELFF. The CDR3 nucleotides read TGTGCCAGCAGTTTACCCCCTGGACTATCGGGACGGAGAACCGGGGAGCTGTTTTTT.

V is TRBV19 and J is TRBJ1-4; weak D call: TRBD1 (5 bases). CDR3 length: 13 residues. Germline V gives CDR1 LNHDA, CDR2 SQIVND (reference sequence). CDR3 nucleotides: TGTGCGACTAGACGGATTGGGGGTGAAAAACTGTTTTTT. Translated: CATRRIGGEKLFF.

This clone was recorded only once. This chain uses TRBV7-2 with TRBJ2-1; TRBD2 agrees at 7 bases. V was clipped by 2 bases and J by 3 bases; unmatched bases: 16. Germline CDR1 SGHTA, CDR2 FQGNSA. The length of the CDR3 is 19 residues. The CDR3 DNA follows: TGTGCCAGCAGCTTAATTGGGGTCAATTACGGGAGGCTCTACAATGAGCAGTTCTTC. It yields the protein CASSLIGVNYGRLYNEQFF.

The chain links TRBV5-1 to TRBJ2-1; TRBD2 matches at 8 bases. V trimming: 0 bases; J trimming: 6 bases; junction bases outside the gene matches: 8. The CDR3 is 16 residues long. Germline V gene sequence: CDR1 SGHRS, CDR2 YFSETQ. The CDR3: CASSLAPAGAANEQFF. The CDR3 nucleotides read TGCGCCAGCAGCTTGGCCCCAGCGGGAGCGGCCAATGAGCAGTTCTTC.